This T cell receptor (beta chain) is drawn from a study of blood T cell repertoires in COVID-19. Clones were sequenced by immunoSEQ multiplex PCR, and TCRdb holds only the in-frame ones, with some missing. This table holds 200,000 to 300,000 clones, around four fifths found once. Germline values: CDR1 MGHRA, CDR2 YSYEKL. V shed 1 base and J shed 6 bases, with 14 bases lying between them. The CDR3 extends over 15 amino acids. What was sequenced was peripheral blood. This receptor was obtained from a man between 25 and 39 years old who had recovered from COVID-19. The chain is built from TRBV4-1 and TRBJ2-3; D possibly corresponds to TRBD2 (5 bases). The CDR3 spells CASSQGALGGDTQYF. The CDR3 nucleotides are TGCGCCAGCAGCCAAGGGGCCCTGGGCGGGGATACGCAGTATTTT.